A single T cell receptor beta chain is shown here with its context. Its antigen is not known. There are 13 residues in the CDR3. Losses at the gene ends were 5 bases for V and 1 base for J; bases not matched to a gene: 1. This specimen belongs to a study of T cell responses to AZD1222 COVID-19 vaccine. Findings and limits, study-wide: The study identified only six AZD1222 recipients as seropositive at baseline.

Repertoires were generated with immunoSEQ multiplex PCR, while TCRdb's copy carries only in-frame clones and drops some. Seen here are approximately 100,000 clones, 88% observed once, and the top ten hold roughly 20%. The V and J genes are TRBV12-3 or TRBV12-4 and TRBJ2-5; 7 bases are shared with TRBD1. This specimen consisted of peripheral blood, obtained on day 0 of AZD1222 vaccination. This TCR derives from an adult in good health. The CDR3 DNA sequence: TGTGCCAGCAGTGACAGGGCCCAAGAGACCCAGTACTTC. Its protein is CASSDRAQETQYF.